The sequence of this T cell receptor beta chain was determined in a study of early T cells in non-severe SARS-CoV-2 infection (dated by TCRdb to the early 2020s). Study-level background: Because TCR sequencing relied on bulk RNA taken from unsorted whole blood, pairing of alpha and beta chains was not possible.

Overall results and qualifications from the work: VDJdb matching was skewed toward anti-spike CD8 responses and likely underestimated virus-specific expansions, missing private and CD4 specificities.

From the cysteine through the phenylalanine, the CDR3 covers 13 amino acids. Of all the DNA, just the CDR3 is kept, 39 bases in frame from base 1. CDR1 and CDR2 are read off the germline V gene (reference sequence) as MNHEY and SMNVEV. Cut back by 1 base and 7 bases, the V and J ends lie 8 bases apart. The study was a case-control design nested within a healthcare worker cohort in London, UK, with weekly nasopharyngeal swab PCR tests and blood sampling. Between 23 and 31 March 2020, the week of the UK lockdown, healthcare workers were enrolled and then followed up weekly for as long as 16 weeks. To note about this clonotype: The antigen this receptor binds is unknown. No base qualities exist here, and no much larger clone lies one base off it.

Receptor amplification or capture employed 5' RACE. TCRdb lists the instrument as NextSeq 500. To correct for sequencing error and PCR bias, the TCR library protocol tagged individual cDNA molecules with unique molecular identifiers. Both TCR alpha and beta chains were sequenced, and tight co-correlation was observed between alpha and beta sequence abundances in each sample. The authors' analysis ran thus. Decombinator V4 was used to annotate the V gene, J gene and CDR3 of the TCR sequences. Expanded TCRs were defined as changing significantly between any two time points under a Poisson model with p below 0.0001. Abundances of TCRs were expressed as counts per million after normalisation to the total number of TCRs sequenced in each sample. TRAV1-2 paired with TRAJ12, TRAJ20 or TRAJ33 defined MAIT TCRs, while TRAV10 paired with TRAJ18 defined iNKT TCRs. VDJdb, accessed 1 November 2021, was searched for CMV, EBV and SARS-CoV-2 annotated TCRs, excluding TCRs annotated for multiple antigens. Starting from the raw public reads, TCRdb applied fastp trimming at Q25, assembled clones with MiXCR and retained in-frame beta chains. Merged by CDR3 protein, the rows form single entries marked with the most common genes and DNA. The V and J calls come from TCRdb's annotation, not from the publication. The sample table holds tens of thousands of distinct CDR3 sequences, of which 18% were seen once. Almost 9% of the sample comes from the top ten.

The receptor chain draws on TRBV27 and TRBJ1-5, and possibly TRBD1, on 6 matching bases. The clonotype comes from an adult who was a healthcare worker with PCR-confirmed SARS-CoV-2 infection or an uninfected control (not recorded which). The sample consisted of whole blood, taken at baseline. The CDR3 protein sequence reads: CASSLYREQPQHF. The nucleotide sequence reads TGTGCCAGCAGTTTATACAGGGAACAGCCCCAGCATTTT.